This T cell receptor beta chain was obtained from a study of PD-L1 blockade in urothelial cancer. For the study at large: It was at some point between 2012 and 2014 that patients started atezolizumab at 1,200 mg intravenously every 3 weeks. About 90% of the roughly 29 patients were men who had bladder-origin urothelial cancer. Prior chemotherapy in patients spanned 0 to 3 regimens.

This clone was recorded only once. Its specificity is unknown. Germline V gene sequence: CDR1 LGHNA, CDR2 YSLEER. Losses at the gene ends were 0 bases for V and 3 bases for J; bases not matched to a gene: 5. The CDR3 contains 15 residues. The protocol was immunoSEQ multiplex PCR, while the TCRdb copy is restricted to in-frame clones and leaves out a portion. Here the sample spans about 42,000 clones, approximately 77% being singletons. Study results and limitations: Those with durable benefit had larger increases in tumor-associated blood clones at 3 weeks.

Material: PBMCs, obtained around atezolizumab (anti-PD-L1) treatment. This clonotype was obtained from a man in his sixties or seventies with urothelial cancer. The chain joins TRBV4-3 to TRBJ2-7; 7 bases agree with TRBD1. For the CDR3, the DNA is TGCGCCAGCAGCCAAGATGGGACAGTGTTCTACGAGCAGTACTTC. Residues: CASSQDGTVFYEQYF.